This record looks at one T cell receptor (beta chain) sequence and its context. Its target is unknown. The CDR3 loop spans 17 amino acids. V gave up 2 bases and J gave up 0 bases; unmatched junction bases: 9. Per germline, CDR1 SGHDN and CDR2 FVKESK. This sample stems from a study of OX40 agonist ivuxolimab in advanced cancers. About the research overall: Patients were infused with ivuxolimab every 2 weeks at 0.01 to 10 mg/kg. Three patients, one with hepatocellular carcinoma and two with cutaneous melanoma, responded partially. Study observations and caveats: In CD8+ T cells, expanded clones were on average more numerous than in CD4+. The work left the antigen specificity of expanded peripheral T cells undetermined.

Libraries were prepared by immunoSEQ multiplex PCR; TCRdb keeps only in-frame clonotypes and omits some of them. The repertoire has about 140,000 clones, 90% of them found once; the top ten carry 0.85% to 1.4%. The chain uses TRBV14 and TRBJ2-5, with TRBD2 identical over 7 bases. The sequenced sample was CD4+ or CD8+ T cells sorted from blood, obtained in a trial of the OX40 agonist ivuxolimab. This receptor was identified in an adult with an advanced solid tumor such as melanoma, head and neck, liver or kidney cancer. This chain's CDR3 is CASSQLAANTYQETQYF. The DNA of the CDR3 is TGTGCCAGCAGCCAACTAGCGGCCAATACGTACCAAGAGACCCAGTACTTC.